The entry below describes one T cell receptor beta chain. Its antigen is undetermined. TCRdb analysed the RT-PCR reads with MiXCR anew, one entry per CDR3 protein. Of hundreds of thousands of distinct CDR3 sequences detected, approximately 15% appear once; the ten largest clones hold around 10%. The CDR3 loop spans 13 amino acids. Trimming removed 3 bases at V and 8 bases at J, with 13 bases between. Germline CDR1 and CDR2: DFQATT and SNEGSKA (reference sequence). The data belong to a study of response to subunit inactivated influenza vaccine. Study results and caveats: That few new T cells are recruited by each seasonal influenza vaccination was the authors' suggestion.

The V call is TRBV20-1, the J call TRBJ1-4; possible D gene TRBD1, 6 bases. Sequences were derived from PBMCs from blood, sampled 12 days after vaccination. The source is a man between 50 and 59 years old who received an inactivated influenza vaccine. CDR3: CSARQTGFEKLFF. The DNA for the CDR3 is TGCAGTGCTAGGCAGACAGGTTTCGAAAAACTGTTTTTT.